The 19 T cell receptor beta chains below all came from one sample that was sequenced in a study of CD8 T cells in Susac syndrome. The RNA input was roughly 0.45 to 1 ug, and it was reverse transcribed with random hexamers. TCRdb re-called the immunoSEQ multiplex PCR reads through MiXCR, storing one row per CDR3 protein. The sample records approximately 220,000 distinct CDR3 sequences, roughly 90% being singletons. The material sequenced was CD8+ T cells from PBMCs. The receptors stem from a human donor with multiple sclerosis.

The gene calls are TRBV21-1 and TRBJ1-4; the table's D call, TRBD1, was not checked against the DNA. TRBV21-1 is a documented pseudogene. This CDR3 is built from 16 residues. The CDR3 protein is CASSKERGQVNEKLFF. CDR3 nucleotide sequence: TGTGCCAGCAGCAAAGAGCGCGGACAAGTTAATGAAAAACTGTTTTTT.

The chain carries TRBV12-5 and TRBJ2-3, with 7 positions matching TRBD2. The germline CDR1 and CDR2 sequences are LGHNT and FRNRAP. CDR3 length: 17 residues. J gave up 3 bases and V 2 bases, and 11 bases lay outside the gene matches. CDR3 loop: CASGLTTSAIPTDTQYF. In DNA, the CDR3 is TGTGCTAGTGGTTTGACAACTAGCGCCATCCCGACAGATACGCAGTATTTT.

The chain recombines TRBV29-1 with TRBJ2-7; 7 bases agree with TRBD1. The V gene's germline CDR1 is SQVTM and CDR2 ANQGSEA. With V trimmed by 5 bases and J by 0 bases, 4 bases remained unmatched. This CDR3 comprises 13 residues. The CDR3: CSVTGESSYEQYF. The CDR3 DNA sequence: TGCAGCGTTACAGGGGAAAGCTCCTACGAGCAGTACTTC.

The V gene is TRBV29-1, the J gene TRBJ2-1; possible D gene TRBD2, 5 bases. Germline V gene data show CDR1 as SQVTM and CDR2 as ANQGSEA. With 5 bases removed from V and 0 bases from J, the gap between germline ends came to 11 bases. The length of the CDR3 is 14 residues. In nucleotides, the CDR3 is TGCAGCGTTCCCAGCGGAAACTCCTACAATGAGCAGTTCTTC. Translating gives CSVPSGNSYNEQFF.

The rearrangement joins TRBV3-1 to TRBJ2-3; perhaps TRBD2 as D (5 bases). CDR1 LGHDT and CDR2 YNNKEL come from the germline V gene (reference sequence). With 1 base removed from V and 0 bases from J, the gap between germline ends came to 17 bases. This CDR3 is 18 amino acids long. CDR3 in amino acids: CASSQAPPTKSSTDTQYF. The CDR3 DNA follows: TGTGCCAGCAGCCAAGCGCCCCCGACTAAATCTAGCACAGATACGCAGTATTTT.

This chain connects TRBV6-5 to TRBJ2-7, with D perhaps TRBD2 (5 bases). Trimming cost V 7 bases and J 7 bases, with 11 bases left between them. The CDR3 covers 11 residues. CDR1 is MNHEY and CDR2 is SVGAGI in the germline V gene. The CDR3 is CASIFRGEQYF. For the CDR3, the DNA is TGTGCCAGCATATTTCGGGGAGAGCAGTACTTC.

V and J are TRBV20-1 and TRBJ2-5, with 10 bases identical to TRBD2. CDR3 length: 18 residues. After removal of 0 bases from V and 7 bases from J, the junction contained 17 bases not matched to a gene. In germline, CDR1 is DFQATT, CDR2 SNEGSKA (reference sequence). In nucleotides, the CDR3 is TGCAGTGCTAGAGATCGCGGGGTAGCGGGAGGCCGAACGGGGACCCAGTACTTC. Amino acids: CSARDRGVAGGRTGTQYF.

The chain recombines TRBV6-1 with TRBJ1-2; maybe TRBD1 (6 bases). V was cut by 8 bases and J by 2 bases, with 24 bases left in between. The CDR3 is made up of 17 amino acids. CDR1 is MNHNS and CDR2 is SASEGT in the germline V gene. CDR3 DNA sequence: TGTGCCAGCTATGGGACGCAGGGGTCGAAGAGGAACTATGGCTACACCTTC. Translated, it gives CASYGTQGSKRNYGYTF.

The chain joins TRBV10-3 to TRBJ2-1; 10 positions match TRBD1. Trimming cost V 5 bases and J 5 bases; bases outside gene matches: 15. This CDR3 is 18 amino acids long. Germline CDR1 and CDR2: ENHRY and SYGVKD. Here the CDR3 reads CAISYGTGEPPTHNEQFF. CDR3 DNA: TGTGCCATCAGTTACGGGACAGGGGAACCCCCAACCCACAATGAGCAGTTCTTC.

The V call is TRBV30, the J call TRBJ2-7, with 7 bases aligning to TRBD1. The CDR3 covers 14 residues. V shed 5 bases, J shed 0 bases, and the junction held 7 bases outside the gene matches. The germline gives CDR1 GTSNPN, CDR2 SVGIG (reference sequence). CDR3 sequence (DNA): TGTGCCTGGGGCACAGGGGTCGTCTCCTACGAGCAGTACTTC. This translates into CAWGTGVVSYEQYF.

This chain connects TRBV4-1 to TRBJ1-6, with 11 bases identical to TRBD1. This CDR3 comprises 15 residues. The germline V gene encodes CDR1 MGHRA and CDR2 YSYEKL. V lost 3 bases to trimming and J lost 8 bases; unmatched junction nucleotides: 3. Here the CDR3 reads CASSQMGQGDSPLHF. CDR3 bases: TGCGCCAGCAGCCAGATGGGACAGGGGGATTCACCCCTCCACTTT.

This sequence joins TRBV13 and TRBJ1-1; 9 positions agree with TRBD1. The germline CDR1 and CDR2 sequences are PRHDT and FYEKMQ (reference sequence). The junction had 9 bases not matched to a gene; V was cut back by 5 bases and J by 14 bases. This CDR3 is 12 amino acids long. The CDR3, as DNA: TGTGCCAGCAGCCTGGGGGGACAGGGAGACTTCTTT. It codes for CASSLGGQGDFF.

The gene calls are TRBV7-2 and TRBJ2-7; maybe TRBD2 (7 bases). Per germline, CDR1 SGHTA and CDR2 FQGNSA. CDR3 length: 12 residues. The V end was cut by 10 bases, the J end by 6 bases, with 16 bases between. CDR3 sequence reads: CATGLGGIEQYF. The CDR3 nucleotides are TGTGCCACCGGACTAGGGGGGATCGAGCAGTACTTC.

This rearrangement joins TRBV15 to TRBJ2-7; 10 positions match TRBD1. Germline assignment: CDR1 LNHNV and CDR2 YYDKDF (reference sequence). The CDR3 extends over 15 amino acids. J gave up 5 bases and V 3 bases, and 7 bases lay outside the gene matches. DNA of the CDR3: TGTGCCACCAGCAGCCCCGGGACAGGGGTCGACGAGCAGTACTTC. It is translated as CATSSPGTGVDEQYF.

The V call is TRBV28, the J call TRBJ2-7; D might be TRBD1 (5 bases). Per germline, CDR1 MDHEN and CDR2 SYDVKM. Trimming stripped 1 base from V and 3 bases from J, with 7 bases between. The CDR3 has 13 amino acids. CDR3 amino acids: CASSLYQGYEQYF. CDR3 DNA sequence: TGTGCCAGCAGTTTATACCAGGGCTACGAGCAGTACTTC. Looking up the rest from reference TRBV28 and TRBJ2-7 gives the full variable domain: DVKVTQSSRYLVKRTGEKVFLECVQDMDHENMFWYRQDPGLGLRLIYFSYDVKMKEKGDIPEGYSVSREKKERFSLILESASTNQTSMYLCASSLYQGYEQYFGPGTRLTVT.

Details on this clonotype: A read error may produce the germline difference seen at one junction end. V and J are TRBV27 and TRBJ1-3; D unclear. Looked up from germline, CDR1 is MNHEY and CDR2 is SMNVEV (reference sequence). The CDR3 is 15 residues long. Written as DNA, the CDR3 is TGTGCCAGCAGTCCCTTTGGGATCTCTGGAATCACCATATATTTT. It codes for CASSPFGISGITIYF.

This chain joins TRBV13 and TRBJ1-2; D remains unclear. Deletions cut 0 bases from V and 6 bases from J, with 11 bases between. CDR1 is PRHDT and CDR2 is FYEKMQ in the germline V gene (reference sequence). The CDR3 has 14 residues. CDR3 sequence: CASSLGDVLDGYTF. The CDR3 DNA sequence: TGTGCCAGCAGCTTAGGGGACGTCTTAGATGGCTACACCTTC.

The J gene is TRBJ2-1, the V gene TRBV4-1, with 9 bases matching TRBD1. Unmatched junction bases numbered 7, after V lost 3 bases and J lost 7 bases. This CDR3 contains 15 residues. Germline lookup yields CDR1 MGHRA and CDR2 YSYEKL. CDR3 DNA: TGCGCCAGCAGCCACCCGACAGGGGGAAAGAATGAGCAGTTCTTC. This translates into CASSHPTGGKNEQFF.

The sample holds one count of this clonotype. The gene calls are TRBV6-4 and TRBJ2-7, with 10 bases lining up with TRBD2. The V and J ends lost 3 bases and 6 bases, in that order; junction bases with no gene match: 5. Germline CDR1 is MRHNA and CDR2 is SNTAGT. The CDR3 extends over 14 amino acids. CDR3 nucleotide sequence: TGTGCCAGCAGTGAAGCGGGAGGGCCTCGCGAGCAGTACTTC. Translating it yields CASSEAGGPREQYF.